This T cell receptor (beta chain) was documented in a study of cytomegalovirus exposure and HLA in healthy donors (dated by TCRdb to between 2016 and 2019). Notes on the research overall: An earlier analysis of roughly 630 of the donors reported 250 to 350 Gb of sequence data and more than 90 million unique TCR beta sequences from around 200 million T cells. A later analysis re-analyzed previously published TCR beta repertoires from about 600 donors and added high-resolution HLA genotyping to study TCR occurrence patterns. The T cell repertoires of 670 or so subjects were profiled by immunosequencing and related to cytomegalovirus serostatus. All discovery cohort repertoires had been generated using a single sequencing platform. Alongside the repertoire data, information on donor age, sex, ethnicity and CMV serostatus was compiled. The number of donors typed differed by locus, with about 629-640 for A, B, C, DRB1 and DQB1, roughly 520 for DQA1, about 610 for DPA1, and roughly 450 for DPB1. Roughly 300 gigabases of sequencing data and 78 million or so unique TCR sequences were included in an early release covering about 700 HLA-typed donors. Rather than drawing on any new phenotypic data, the later analysis identified candidate immune exposures from TCR beta sequences and the way those sequences occurred across donors. In an earlier analysis of over 550 of the donors, high-throughput TCR beta sequencing was used to judge whether each TCR beta V gene segment behaved as functional or pseudogenic. Across some 400 genotyped donors of the cohort, an average of about 200,000 unique TCR beta nucleotide sequences per donor were sequenced, and roughly a sixth of those sequences were non-productive. A later genetic analysis took genome-wide SNP genotypes for about three fifths of the roughly 670 donors and used that subset as a discovery cohort. Class I and class II HLA loci were covered by the typing at four-digit resolution. The study aimed to test whether cataloging public T cell receptors could reveal signatures of past pathogen exposure. To predict cytomegalovirus infection status, the study brought together high-throughput TCR immunosequencing, statistical association of individual TCRs with disease status, and machine learning. Along with the roughly 670-subject first cohort, a separate validation cohort of around 110 different subjects was used. Four or five DR-DQ haplotypes were handled as single units for association and clustering because linkage in the cohort was strong. The genetic ancestry cluster associated with self-reported Caucasian donors included around 76% of the approximately 400 genotyped donors. Points the paper makes about the study in general: The study gave a list of some 150 TCR beta chains associated with cytomegalovirus. Compared with equally common non-associated chains, HLA-associated TCR beta chains in a later analysis were more clonally expanded and had lower generation probabilities. Three of the identified cytomegalovirus-associated TCR beta chains were confirmed in vitro to be specific for cytomegalovirus antigens. In a later genetic analysis, fewer N-insertions in productive TCRs were reported among donors in an Asian-associated ancestry cluster than the roughly 710-donor mean. A further reported finding was that TCR beta sequences accurately predicted the HLA-A and HLA-B alleles for most subjects in the first cohort. In a later analysis, TCR association rates were found to vary across HLA loci, with the most associated TCRs seen for DRB1 alleles and the fewest for HLA-C alleles. The presence/absence analyses assumed that sequencing depth was roughly uniform across donors, and that assumption may not be true. Across donors, most TCR sequences were observed very rarely, whereas some public TCRs were present in many individuals. In a later analysis, around 15,000 TCR beta sequences were associated with specific HLA alleles at a false discovery rate of 0.05. This cohort had only TCR beta chains sequenced, and the lack of alpha or paired-chain data limited which features could be detected. Most CMV-associated TCR beta chains appeared to be HLA-restricted in a later analysis, and the HLA associations seemed to be driven largely by CMV exposure. According to a later analysis, parvovirus B19, influenza, CMV and Epstein-Barr virus appeared linked to several top co-occurrence clusters. The classifier was reported to diagnose cytomegalovirus status with high specificity and sensitivity in both the original and validation cohorts. In a later genetic analysis, a missense DCLRE1C variant was associated with V-gene and J-gene trimming of TCR beta chains, and the association was replicated in an independent cohort. Because counts were too low, seventeen rarely observed V segments, including chromosome 9 orphons, were excluded from the earlier analysis of under 650 of the donors. CMV serostatus was the only immune exposure information available for the cohort. The authors suggested that the approach could potentially be extended to other disease states and immunological phenotypes. A cluster of highly shared sequence variants was judged likely to represent a technical artifact of the sequencing pipeline. Broadly in line with IMGT annotations, most TCR beta V segments showed up in productive rearrangements about 87% or about 30% of the time in an earlier analysis of approximately 600 of the donors. Correlated functional status among segregating V segments might reflect linkage disequilibrium, but an unknown experimental factor could not be ruled out. When HLA alleles, especially DR and DQ, strongly co-occurred, TCR associations were difficult to assign to individual alleles. Because HLA typing was missing for some donors at each locus, association tests included only the typed subset.

The receptor library was made with the immunoSEQ multiplex PCR assay. The multiplex PCR relied on a mix of 60 forward primers for TCR Vbeta segments and 13 reverse primers for TCR Jbeta segments. The CDR3 region of rearranged TCR beta genes was amplified from genomic DNA with a multiplex PCR assay. The amplified TCR beta libraries were sequenced on the Illumina HiSeq System as 87-base-pair reads. Concerning the study's data processing: A later analysis counted about 80 million unique TCR beta chains across the 600 to 850 repertoires, and approximately 11 million of these chains were shared by at least two donors. Raw reads were error-corrected and collapsed into unique sequences with a nearest-neighbor algorithm that merged closely related sequences to remove PCR and sequencing errors. Alignment of CDR3 sequences to IMGT reference sequences was used to assign V, D and J gene segments. For a sequence to be retained, a match of at least six nucleotides to both a V gene segment and a J gene segment was required. Rearrangements were classified as productive when the CDR3 lacked stop codons and remained in frame with V and J, and all other rearrangements were classified as non-productive. CDR3 was defined by IMGT convention, running from the second conserved V-encoded cysteine to the conserved J-encoded phenylalanine. The earlier analysis of about 590 of the donors excluded sequences that lacked an unambiguous match to a single V gene segment. An earlier analysis of 587 of the donors classified V segments as functional when productive rearrangements were above 56.7% and as segregating when the standard deviation between donors was above 5%. A statistical classification framework was developed to diagnose cytomegalovirus status using the catalog of TCR beta chain sequences. A later analysis assigned V and J genes by comparing TCR nucleotide sequences with IMGT/GENE-DB human TR gene sequences. In a later analysis, CDR3 sequences and most-parsimonious VDJ recombination scenarios were assigned using the TCRdist pipeline. In a later analysis, every TCR beta chain was defined by the combination of its CDR3 amino acid sequence and its V-gene family, and reads without a unique V-gene family were dropped. In a later analysis, fewer than 600 highly shared, low-generation-probability nucleotide sequences were removed to address suspected cross-contamination and a sequencing artifact. In a later analysis, a clonal expansion index for each public chain was calculated from normalized within-repertoire ranks of inferred template counts. Generation probabilities in a later analysis came from a VDJ recombination model fitted to out-of-frame rearrangements, and those results were checked against IGoR. In a later analysis, hypergeometric tests were used to score TCR-TCR, TCR-HLA and TCR-CMV co-occurrence, with a repertoire-size bias correction applied to TCR pairs. A later analysis estimated false discovery rates by permuting HLA or CMV assignments 20 times. In a later analysis, co-occurring TCRs were grouped with DBSCAN, and TCRdist sequence similarity was added when clustering was performed within HLA-allele-positive subsets. Repertoires with fewer than 30,000 or more than 120,000 public chains were left out of co-occurrence clustering, as were about 5 repertoires with anomalous nucleotide sharing. Sourced from immuneACCESS, this table was stored by TCRdb with only in-frame sequences that have V and J called. A share of the clones is absent; for the studies checked, an unresolved V gene accounts for under half, and the remainder has no known explanation. Clone size and the V and J calls come from that table; the DNA yielded D and trimming. The table for this sample lists some 200,000 clones; under 85% of them were counted only once. The ten biggest clones cover about 1.6% of the sample.

The cohort consisted of fewer than 700 healthy bone marrow donors. Cohort members were all nominally healthy when sampled, although unrecorded immune exposures were likely present. The donor tested CMV seronegative, placing the donor among the 350 or so seronegative members of the cohort. A peripheral blood sample was collected from each donor, and TCR beta sequencing was performed on peripheral blood mononuclear cells. The Qiagen DNeasy Blood Extraction Kit was used to extract genomic DNA from the blood cell samples. For this clone: No antigen is known for it. Base qualities are not provided; no much larger clone lies one nucleotide away.

This TCR was sampled from a man aged 45-65 years in good health and CMV-seronegative. Material: PBMCs.

This receptor has the CDR3 CSVEKGEMGYTF. In nucleotide form, the sequence is TGCAGCGTCGAAAAGGGGGAGATGGGCTACACCTTC. The chain is assembled from TRBV29-1 and TRBJ1-2; matching of 6 bases hints at TRBD1 as the D gene. The V end loses 6 bases and the J end loses 8 bases, and a stretch of 16 bases separates them. From the germline V gene, CDR1 is SQVTM and CDR2 is ANQGSEA. Reading from cysteine to phenylalanine, the CDR3 counts 12 amino acids. Just CDR3 DNA is preserved here, 36 bases in frame from base 1.